The clone carrying this T cell receptor beta chain was counted only a few times. Its antigen remains unidentified. Donors comprised healthy HIV-negative adults lacking recent acute infections or vaccinations. V lost 8 bases, J lost 8 bases, and 13 bases stayed unmatched. CDR3 length: 15 amino acids. The germline CDR1 and CDR2 sequences are MNHEY and SVGAGI. This entry is derived from a study of shared clonotypes between healthy human individuals. The study's findings and limits: Represented diversity, genetic and exposure-history alike, was limited by few donors. Tissue TCR repertoires likely differ from these blood-only repertoires.

Produced via immunoSEQ multiplex PCR; TCRdb's table is partial and in-frame only. This sample has some 200,000 clones, with approximately 62% found just once. This clonotype was obtained from a man aged 30 to 39 in good health. The V call is TRBV6-5, the J call TRBJ2-1, with TRBD2 matching over 9 bases. The sequenced sample consisted of memory CD4+ T cells sorted from blood. Documented subset: CD45RA-negative fraction. CDR3 sequence reads: CASFPGGRASDEQFF. The DNA of the CDR3 is TGTGCCAGCTTTCCCGGCGGGAGGGCCTCAGATGAGCAGTTCTTC.